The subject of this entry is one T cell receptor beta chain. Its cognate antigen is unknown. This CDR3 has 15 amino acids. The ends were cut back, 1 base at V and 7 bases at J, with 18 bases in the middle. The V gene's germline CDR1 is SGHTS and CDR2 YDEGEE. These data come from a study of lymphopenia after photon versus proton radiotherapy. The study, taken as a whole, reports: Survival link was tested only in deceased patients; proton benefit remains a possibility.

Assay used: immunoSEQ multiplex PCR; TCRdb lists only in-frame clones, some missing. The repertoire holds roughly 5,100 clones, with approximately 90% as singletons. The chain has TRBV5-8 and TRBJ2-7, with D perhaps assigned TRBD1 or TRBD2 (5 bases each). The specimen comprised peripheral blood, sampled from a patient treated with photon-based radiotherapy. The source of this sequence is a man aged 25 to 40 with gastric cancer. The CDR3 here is CASSLTAPGWGEQYF. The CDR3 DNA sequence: TGTGCCAGCAGCTTGACCGCCCCAGGTTGGGGGGAGCAGTACTTC.